The 21 T cell receptor beta chains reported below all come from one sample, sequenced in a study of patients and donors after allogeneic stem cell transplantation. One entry per CDR3 protein results from TCRdb running MiXCR on the RT-PCR reads. Here the sample spans about 210,000 distinct CDR3 sequences, about 38% being singletons. The sequencing input was blood, either unsorted or a sorted T cell fraction (not recorded which). The receptors here all came from a human donor who was either an allogeneic HSCT recipient or a stem cell or donor lymphocyte infusion donor (not recorded which). It is not recorded whose cells these are; they may come from a transplant donor.

The V call is TRBV9, the J call TRBJ2-1, with 10 bases identical to TRBD2. With V trimmed by 1 base and J by 5 bases, 3 bases remained unmatched. Looked up from germline, CDR1 is SGDLS and CDR2 is YYNGEE. The CDR3 has 15 residues. CDR3 sequence reads: CASSVTSGAHNEQFF. Here the CDR3 DNA reads TGTGCCAGCAGCGTAACTAGCGGGGCCCACAATGAGCAGTTCTTC.

The chain combines TRBV5-1 with TRBJ2-6, with D uncertain. The length of the CDR3 is 14 residues. Germline values: CDR1 SGHRS, CDR2 YFSETQ. V lost 6 bases, J lost 0 bases, and 7 bases lay in between. CDR3 sequence: CASTPDSGANVLTF. The CDR3 DNA reads as TGCGCCAGCACCCCCGACTCTGGGGCCAACGTCCTGACTTTC.

This chain joins TRBV29-1 and TRBJ1-2; D might be TRBD1 (5 bases). Germline CDR1 reads SQVTM; CDR2 reads ANQGSEA. V was pared by 5 bases and J by 8 bases, with 15 bases between. The CDR3 is 12 amino acids. The CDR3: CSVRDQVEGYTF. The CDR3, as DNA: TGCAGCGTTCGGGACCAGGTGGAAGGCTACACCTTC.

This clonotype has more than one count but fewer than ten. The gene calls are TRBV20-1 and TRBJ1-2; 7 nucleotides match TRBD1. With V trimmed by 5 bases and J by 7 bases, 10 bases remained unmatched. Germline V lookup: CDR1 DFQATT, CDR2 SNEGSKA (reference sequence). The CDR3 is 13 amino acids. For the CDR3, the DNA is TGCAGTGCTCTTAAGGAGGGGGCGCGTGGCTACACCTTC. Protein: CSALKEGARGYTF.

This clonotype has more than one count but fewer than ten. The genes are TRBV5-1 and TRBJ1-2, with 9 bases identical to TRBD1. V trimming: 3 bases; J trimming: 0 bases; junction bases outside the gene matches: 9. The CDR3 has 17 residues. CDR1 is SGHRS and CDR2 is YFSETQ in the germline V gene. The CDR3 region has the DNA TGCGCCAGCAGCTCCGTAGGGACAGGGAACGCTAACTATGGCTACACCTTC. Its translation: CASSSVGTGNANYGYTF.

This chain connects TRBV6-5 to TRBJ1-2, with TRBD1 matching over 7 bases. V lost 6 bases and J lost 8; bases outside the gene matches: 9. CDR1 and CDR2 from the germline V gene are MNHEY and SVGAGI. The length of the CDR3 is 13 residues. For the CDR3, the DNA is TGTGCCAGCAGGACCGACAGGGCGGGAGGCTACACCTTC. It encodes CASRTDRAGGYTF.

The chain couples TRBV6-2 or TRBV6-3 to TRBJ2-1; TRBD2 is a possible D gene (6 bases). This CDR3 contains 13 residues. Trimming took 0 bases from V and 10 from J, leaving 10 bases between them. Per the germline V gene, CDR1 is MNHEY and CDR2 is SVGEGT. CDR3 protein: CASSYSGGSEQFF. The CDR3 region has the DNA TGTGCCAGCAGTTACTCTGGGGGGTCCGAGCAGTTCTTC.

The chain has TRBV11-1 and TRBJ2-1; TRBD2 matches 13 bases. The ends lost 5 bases at V and 4 bases at J; junction bases unmatched: 8. The CDR3 contains 17 residues. In germline, CDR1 is SGHAT, CDR2 FQDESV (reference sequence). CDR3 in DNA: TGTGCCAGCAGCCCGAGACTAGCGGGGGGACGTTACAATGAGCAGTTCTTC. It yields the protein CASSPRLAGGRYNEQFF. Full variable domain (outside the CDR3, taken from reference TRBV11-1 and TRBJ2-1): EAEVAQSPRYKITEKSQAVAFWCDPISGHATLYWYRQILGQGPELLVQFQDESVVDDSQLPKDRFSAERLKGVDSTLKIQPAELGDSAMYLCASSPRLAGGRYNEQFFGPGTRLTVL.

This clonotype turned up a few times. The chain is built from TRBV27 and TRBJ1-1; 11 bases fit TRBD1. This CDR3 has 16 amino acids. Trimming cost V 0 bases and J 5 bases; bases outside gene matches: 5. Germline lookup yields CDR1 MNHEY and CDR2 SMNVEV (reference sequence). CDR3 sequence reads: CASSLSPDRGLTEAFF. For the CDR3, the DNA is TGTGCCAGCAGTTTATCCCCGGACAGGGGGCTTACTGAAGCTTTCTTT.

This clonotype was counted only a few times. This chain uses TRBV10-3 with TRBJ2-7, with TRBD1 matching 12 bases. Germline CDR1 ENHRY, CDR2 SYGVKD. V was clipped by 10 bases and J by 11 bases; unmatched bases: 9. The CDR3 consists of 12 residues. The CDR3 reads CATKKGQGAEYF. The CDR3 DNA follows: TGTGCCACCAAAAAGGGACAGGGGGCAGAGTACTTC.

This clonotype was picked up a small number of times. The gene calls are TRBV4-1 and TRBJ1-2; D uncertain. Germline CDR1 reads MGHRA; CDR2 reads YSYEKL. The germline V and J ends were trimmed by 3 bases and 7 bases, with 12 bases remaining between them. This CDR3 contains 13 residues. CDR3 DNA sequence: TGCGCCAGCAGCCAGGGCGCCTGGGGTGGCTACACCTTC. Protein sequence: CASSQGAWGGYTF.

The chain recombines TRBV4-2 with TRBJ2-7, with D unclear. Per the germline V gene, CDR1 is LGHNA and CDR2 is YNFKEQ. This CDR3 spans 14 amino acids. V shed 1 base and J shed 5 bases, with 12 bases lying between them. The CDR3 protein is CASSQGPGRNEQYF. In DNA, the CDR3 is TGTGCCAGCAGCCAAGGACCCGGTAGGAACGAGCAGTACTTC.

This clonotype was seen a handful of times. This chain uses TRBV29-1 with TRBJ1-4, with 7 positions matching TRBD1. CDR3 length equals 14 residues. J was trimmed by 5 bases and V by 5 bases; bases with no gene match: 8. Germline lookup yields CDR1 SQVTM and CDR2 ANQGSEA. CDR3 sequence reads: CSVRAGGGNEKLFF. The CDR3 DNA reads TGCAGCGTTCGCGCAGGGGGAGGGAATGAAAAACTGTTTTTT.

This clonotype came up a few times. This rearrangement joins TRBV5-1 to TRBJ1-1; D perhaps matches TRBD1 (5 bases). The germline V gene has CDR1 SGHRS and CDR2 YFSETQ. Trimming left V 3 bases short and J 3 bases short, with 9 bases between. This CDR3 is built from 13 residues. The CDR3 coding sequence is TGCGCCAGCAGCTGGGTGGGGGACACTGAAGCTTTCTTT. Its translation is CASSWVGDTEAFF.

This clonotype has more than one count but fewer than ten. This chain uses TRBV10-3 with TRBJ1-5, with D maybe TRBD1 (6 bases). V lost 2 bases and J lost 9, with 14 bases in between. This CDR3 is 14 amino acids long. Germline CDR1 reads ENHRY; CDR2 reads SYGVKD. CDR3 sequence (DNA): TGTGCCATCAGTGAGGGACAGCTCCGCGGGCCCCAGCATTTT. Its translation: CAISEGQLRGPQHF.

This clonotype has a handful of counts. The rearrangement links TRBV6-2 or TRBV6-3 to TRBJ2-1; 7 bases are a match to TRBD2. J was trimmed by 6 bases and V by 2 bases; bases with no gene match: 4. Looked up from germline, CDR1 is MNHEY and CDR2 is SVGEGT. The CDR3 has 14 amino acids. The CDR3 DNA is TGTGCCAGCAGTTACACTAGCGTGAGCAATGAGCAGTTCTTC. Amino acid sequence: CASSYTSVSNEQFF.

The genes are TRBV12-3 or TRBV12-4 and TRBJ2-1; D remains unclear. This CDR3 comprises 10 residues. Trimming shortened V by 10 bases and J by 14 bases, and 15 bases separated the two germline ends. The CDR3, as DNA: TGTGCCACGTCACCGCGCGAGAAGTTCTTC. Translating it yields CATSPREKFF.

This clonotype was recorded a few times. The chain links TRBV12-3 or TRBV12-4 to TRBJ1-4; possibly TRBD1 for D (6 bases). The CDR3 has 16 amino acids. V was pared by 6 bases and J by 6 bases, with 20 bases between. CDR3 sequence: CASRSGWGRSYEKLFF. The CDR3, as DNA: TGTGCCAGCAGATCCGGGTGGGGGCGTAGTTATGAAAAACTGTTTTTT.

This clonotype was seen a few times. This chain uses TRBV24-1 with TRBJ2-1; 7 positions match TRBD1. This CDR3 contains 14 residues. V shed 2 bases, J shed 5 bases, and the junction held 2 bases outside the gene matches. Germline V gene lookup returns CDR1 KGHDR and CDR2 SFDVKD. The CDR3 nucleotides are TGTGCCACCAGTGATTGGGGGACAGACAATGAGCAGTTCTTC. Translated, it gives CATSDWGTDNEQFF.

This chain joins TRBV5-1 and TRBJ1-4, with D tentatively TRBD1 (5 bases). CDR3 length: 16 amino acids. The V and J ends lost 0 bases and 0 bases respectively, with 9 bases between them. Germline lookup yields CDR1 SGHRS and CDR2 YFSETQ. CDR3 protein: CASSLGDHATNEKLFF. The DNA for the CDR3 is TGCGCCAGCAGCTTGGGGGACCATGCAACTAATGAAAAACTGTTTTTT. The whole variable domain, remainder taken from reference TRBV5-1 and TRBJ1-4, is KAGVTQTPRYLIKTRGQQVTLSCSPISGHRSVSWYQQTPGQGLQFLFEYFSETQRNKGNFPGRFSGRQFSNSRSEMNVSTLELGDSALYLCASSLGDHATNEKLFFGSGTQLSVL.

J is TRBJ2-2 and V is TRBV12-3 or TRBV12-4; 9 bases match TRBD1. This CDR3 spans 13 amino acids. Trimming took 6 bases from V and 8 from J; bases not matched to a gene: 4. The CDR3 nucleotides are TGTGCCAGCAGACAGGGGGCGAGAGGGGAGCTGTTTTTT. This sequence encodes CASRQGARGELFF.